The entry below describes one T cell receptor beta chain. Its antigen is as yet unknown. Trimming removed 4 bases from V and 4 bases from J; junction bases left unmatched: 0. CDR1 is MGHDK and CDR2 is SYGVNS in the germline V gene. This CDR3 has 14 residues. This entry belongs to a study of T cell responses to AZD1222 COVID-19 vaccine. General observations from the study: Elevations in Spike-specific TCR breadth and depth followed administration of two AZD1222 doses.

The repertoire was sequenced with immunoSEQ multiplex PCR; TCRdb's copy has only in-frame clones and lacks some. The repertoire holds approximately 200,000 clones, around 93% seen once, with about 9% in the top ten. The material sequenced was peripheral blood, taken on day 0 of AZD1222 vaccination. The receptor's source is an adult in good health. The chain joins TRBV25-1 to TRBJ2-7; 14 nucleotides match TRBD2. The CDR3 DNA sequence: TGTGCCAGCAGTGGACTAGCGGGAGGGTACGAGCAGTACTTC. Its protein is CASSGLAGGYEQYF.